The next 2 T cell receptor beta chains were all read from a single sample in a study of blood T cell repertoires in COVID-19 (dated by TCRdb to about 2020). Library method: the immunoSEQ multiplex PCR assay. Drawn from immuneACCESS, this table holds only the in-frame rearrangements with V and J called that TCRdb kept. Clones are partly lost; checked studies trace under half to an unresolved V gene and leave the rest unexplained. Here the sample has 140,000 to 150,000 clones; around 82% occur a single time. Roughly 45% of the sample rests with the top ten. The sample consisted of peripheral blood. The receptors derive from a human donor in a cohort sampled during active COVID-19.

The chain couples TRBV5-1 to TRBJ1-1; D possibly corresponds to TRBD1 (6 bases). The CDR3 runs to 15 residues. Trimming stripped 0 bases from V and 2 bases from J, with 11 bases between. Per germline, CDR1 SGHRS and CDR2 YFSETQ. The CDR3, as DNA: TGCGCCAGCAGCTTGGACAGGGCAGCTAACACTGAAGCTTTCTTT. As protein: CASSLDRAANTEAFF.

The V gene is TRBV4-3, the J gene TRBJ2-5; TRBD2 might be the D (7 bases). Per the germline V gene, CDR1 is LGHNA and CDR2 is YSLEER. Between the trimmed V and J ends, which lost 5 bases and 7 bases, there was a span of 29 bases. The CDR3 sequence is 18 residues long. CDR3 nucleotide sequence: TGCGCCAGCAGCTACAACTATGGTGCGGGAGACTCCAGGGGGACCCAGTACTTC. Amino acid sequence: CASSYNYGAGDSRGTQYF.